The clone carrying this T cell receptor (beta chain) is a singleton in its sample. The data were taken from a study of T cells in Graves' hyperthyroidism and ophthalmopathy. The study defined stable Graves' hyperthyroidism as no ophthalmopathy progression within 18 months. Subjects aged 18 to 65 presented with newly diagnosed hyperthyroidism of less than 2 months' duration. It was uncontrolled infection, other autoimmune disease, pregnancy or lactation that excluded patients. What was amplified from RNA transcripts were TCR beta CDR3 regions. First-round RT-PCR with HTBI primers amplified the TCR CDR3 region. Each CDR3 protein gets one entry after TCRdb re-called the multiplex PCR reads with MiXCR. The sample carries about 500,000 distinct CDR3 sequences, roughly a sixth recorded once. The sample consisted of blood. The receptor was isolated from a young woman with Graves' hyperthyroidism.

DNA for the CDR3: TGTGCCAGCAGCGATACAGGGGGCGGTCAGCCCCAGCATTTT. Translating it yields CASSDTGGGQPQHF. This rearrangement joins TRBV7-2 to TRBJ1-5; TRBD1 matches at 9 bases. The CDR3 spans 14 residues. Per the germline V gene, CDR1 is SGHTA and CDR2 is FQGNSA. V dropped 5 bases and J dropped 6; count of bases not matched to a gene: 5.